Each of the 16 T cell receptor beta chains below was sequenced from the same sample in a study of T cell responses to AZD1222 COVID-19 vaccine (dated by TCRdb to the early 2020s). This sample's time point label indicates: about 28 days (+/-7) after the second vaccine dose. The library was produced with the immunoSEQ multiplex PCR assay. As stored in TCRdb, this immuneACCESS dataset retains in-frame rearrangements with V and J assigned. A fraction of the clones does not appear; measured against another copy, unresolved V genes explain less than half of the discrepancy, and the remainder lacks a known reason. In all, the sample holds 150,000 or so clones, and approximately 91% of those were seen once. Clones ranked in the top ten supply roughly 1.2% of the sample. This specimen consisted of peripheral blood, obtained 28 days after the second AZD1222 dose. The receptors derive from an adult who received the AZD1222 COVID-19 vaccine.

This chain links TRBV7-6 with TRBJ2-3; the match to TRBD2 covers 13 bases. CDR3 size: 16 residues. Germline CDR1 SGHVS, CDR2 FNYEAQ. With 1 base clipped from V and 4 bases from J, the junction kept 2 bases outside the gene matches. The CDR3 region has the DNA TGTGCCAGCAGCTTAGGGACTAGCGGGGGAGCAGATACGCAGTATTTT. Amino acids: CASSLGTSGGADTQYF.

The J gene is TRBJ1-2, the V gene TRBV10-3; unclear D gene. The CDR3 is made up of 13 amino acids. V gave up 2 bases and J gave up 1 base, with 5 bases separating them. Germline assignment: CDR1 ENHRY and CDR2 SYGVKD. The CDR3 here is CAISEGSNYGYTF. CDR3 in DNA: TGTGCCATCAGTGAGGGAAGTAACTATGGCTACACCTTC.

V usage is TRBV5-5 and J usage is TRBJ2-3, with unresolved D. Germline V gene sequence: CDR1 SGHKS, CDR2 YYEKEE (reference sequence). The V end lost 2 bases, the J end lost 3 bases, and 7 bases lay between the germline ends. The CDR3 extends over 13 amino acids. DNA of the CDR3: TGTGCCAGCAGCTTTCCTCAAACAGATACGCAGTATTTT. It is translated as CASSFPQTDTQYF. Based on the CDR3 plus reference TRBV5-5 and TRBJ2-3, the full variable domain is DAGVTQSPTHLIKTRGQQVTLRCSPISGHKSVSWYQQVLGQGPQFIFQYYEKEERGRGNFPDRFSARQFPNYSSELNVNALLLGDSALYLCASSFPQTDTQYFGPGTRLTVL.

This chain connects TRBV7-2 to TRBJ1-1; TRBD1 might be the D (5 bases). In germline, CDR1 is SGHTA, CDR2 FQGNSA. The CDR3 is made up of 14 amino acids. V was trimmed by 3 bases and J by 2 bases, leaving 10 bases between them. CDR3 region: CASSFRGSNTEAFF. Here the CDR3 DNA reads TGTGCCAGCAGCTTTAGGGGCTCCAACACTGAAGCTTTCTTT.

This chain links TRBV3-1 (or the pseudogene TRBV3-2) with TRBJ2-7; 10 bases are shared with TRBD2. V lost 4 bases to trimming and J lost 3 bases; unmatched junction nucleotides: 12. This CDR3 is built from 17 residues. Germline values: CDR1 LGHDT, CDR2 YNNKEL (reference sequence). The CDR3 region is CASSPTLGTSASYEQYF. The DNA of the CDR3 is TGTGCCAGCAGCCCCACCCTAGGGACTAGCGCCAGCTACGAGCAGTACTTC.

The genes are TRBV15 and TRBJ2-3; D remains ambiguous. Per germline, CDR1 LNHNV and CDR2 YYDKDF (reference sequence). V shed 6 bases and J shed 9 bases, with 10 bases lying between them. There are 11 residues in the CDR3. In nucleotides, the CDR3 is TGTGCCACCAGTGACATGAGGACGCAGTATTTT. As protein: CATSDMRTQYF.

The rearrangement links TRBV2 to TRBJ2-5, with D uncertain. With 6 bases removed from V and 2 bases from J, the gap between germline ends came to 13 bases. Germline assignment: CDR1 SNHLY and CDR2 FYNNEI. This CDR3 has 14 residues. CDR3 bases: TGTGCCAGCAGCCTCGCCGGGCCTCAAGAGACCCAGTACTTC. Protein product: CASSLAGPQETQYF.

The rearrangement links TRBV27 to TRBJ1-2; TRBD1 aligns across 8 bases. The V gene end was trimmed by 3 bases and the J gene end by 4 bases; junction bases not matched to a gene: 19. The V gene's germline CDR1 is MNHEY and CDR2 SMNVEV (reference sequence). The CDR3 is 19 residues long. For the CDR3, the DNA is TGTGCCAGCAGTTTTTCCAAACTCGCGACTCTCGGACAGGGCTATGGCTACACCTTC. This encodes CASSFSKLATLGQGYGYTF.

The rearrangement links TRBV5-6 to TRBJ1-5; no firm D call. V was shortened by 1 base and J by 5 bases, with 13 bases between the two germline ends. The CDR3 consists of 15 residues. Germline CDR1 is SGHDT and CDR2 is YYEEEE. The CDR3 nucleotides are TGTGCCAGCAGCTTGAGTTCTCAGACTCATCAGCCCCAGCATTTT. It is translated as CASSLSSQTHQPQHF. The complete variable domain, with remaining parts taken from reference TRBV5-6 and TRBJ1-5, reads DAGVTQSPTHLIKTRGQQVTLRCSPKSGHDTVSWYQQALGQGPQFIFQYYEEEERQRGNFPDRFSGHQFPNYSSELNVNALLLGDSALYLCASSLSSQTHQPQHFGDGTRLSIL.

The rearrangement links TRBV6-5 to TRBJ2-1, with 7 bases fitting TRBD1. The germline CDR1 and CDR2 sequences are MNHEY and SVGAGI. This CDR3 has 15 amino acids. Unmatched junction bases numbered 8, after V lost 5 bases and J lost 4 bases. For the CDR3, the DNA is TGTGCCAGCAGTAACTACGGGACAGAGTACAATGAGCAGTTCTTC. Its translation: CASSNYGTEYNEQFF.

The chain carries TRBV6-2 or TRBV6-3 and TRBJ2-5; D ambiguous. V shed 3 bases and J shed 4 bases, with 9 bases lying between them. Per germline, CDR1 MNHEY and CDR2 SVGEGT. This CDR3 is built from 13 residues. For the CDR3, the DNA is TGTGCCAGCAGTTATGACGGGTTAGAGACCCAGTACTTC. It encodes CASSYDGLETQYF.

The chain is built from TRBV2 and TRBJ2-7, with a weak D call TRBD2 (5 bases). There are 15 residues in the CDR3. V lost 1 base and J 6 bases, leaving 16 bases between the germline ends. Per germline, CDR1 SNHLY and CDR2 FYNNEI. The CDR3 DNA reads TGTGCCAGCAGTGAAGTAGGGTCGATCGGAGGCGAGCAGTACTTC. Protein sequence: CASSEVGSIGGEQYF.

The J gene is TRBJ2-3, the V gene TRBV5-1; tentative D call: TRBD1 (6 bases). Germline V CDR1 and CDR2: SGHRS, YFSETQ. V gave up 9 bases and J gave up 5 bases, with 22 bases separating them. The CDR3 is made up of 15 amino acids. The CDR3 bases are TGCGCCACCAACACGATGGACAGCTTAGAAGATACGCAGTATTTT. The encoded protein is CATNTMDSLEDTQYF.

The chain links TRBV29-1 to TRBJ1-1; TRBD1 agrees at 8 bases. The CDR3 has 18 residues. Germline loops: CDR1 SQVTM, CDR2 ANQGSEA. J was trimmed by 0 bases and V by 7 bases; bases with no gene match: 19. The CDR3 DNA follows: TGCAGCGCTCGCAGTCCTTGGACAGGGTGGGTTATGAACACTGAAGCTTTCTTT. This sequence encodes CSARSPWTGWVMNTEAFF. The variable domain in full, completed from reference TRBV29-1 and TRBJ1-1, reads SAVISQKPSRDICQRGTSLTIQCQVDSQVTMMFWYRQQPGQSLTLIATANQGSEATYESGFVIDKFPISRPNLTFSTLTVSNMSPEDSSIYLCSARSPWTGWVMNTEAFFGQGTRLTVV.

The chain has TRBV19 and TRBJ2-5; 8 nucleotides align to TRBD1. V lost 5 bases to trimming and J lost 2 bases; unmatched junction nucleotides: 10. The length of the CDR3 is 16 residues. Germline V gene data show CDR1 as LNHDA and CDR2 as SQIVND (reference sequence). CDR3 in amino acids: CASSSLRGQLQETQYF. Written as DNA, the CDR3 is TGTGCCAGTAGTTCCCTCAGGGGGCAATTACAAGAGACCCAGTACTTC.

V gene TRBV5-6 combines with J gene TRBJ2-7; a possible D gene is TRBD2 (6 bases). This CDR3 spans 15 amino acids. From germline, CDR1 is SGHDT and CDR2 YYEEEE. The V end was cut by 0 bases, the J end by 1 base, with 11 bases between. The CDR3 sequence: CASSLVGGVSYEQYF. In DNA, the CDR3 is TGTGCCAGCAGCTTGGTCGGAGGGGTGTCCTACGAGCAGTACTTC.